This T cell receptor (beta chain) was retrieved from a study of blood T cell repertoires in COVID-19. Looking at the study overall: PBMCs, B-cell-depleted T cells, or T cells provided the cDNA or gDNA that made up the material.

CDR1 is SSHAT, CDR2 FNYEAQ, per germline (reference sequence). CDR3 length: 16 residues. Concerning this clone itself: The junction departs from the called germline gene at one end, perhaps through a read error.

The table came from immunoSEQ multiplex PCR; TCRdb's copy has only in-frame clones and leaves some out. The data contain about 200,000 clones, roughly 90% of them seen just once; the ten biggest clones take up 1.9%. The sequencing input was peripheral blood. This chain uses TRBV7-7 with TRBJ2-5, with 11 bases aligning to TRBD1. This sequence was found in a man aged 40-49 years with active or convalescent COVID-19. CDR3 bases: TGTGCTAGCAGCGCCGGGACAGGGGGTCACCAAGAGACCCAGTACTTC. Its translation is CASSAGTGGHQETQYF.